The rows below give T cell receptor beta chains drawn from one sample of a study of shared clonotypes between healthy human individuals. Using immunoSEQ multiplex PCR, the repertoire was profiled, and TCRdb retains in-frame clones only, with some absent. Here the sample spans about 680,000 clones, about 92% being singletons. Sequenced material: naive CD8+ T cells sorted from blood. The receptors were gathered from a man aged 25 to 45 in good health. CDR3s include the opening cysteine and the closing phenylalanine or tryptophan. Each record gives: clone size, V gene, CDR3 protein. Clone sizes are given selectively: once, few, many, or a class where the clone is expanded.

size: NA
V: TRBV27
CDR3: CASSSGTSGSGFTDTQYF

size: NA
V: TRBV27
CDR3: CASSPEGGGVYEQYF

size: NA
V: TRBV28
CDR3: CASSLGGWRREGAYEQYF

size: NA
V: TRBV18
CDR3: CASSPRDRGATNEKLFF

size: NA
V: TRBV10-2
CDR3: CASGGPSSYNEQFF

size: once
V: TRBV7-9
CDR3: CASSQPGDNQPQHF

size: NA
V: TRBV13
CDR3: CASSLGQGRTQYF

size: NA
V: TRBV5-1
CDR3: CASRTGVGATYNEQFF

size: NA
V: TRBV4-2
CDR3: CASKGGTGSYNEQFF

size: NA
V: TRBV9
CDR3: CASSTSHGELFF

size: NA
V: TRBV16
CDR3: CASSQSIGIDEQFF

size: NA
V: TRBV25-1
CDR3: CASSERNSPDTQYF

size: NA
V: TRBV28
CDR3: CASSFFSLEQFF

size: NA
V: TRBV5-5
CDR3: CASSLVWGQGIFGNQPQHF

size: NA
V: TRBV10-3
CDR3: CAIRKSGSAYEQYF

size: NA
V: TRBV6-1
CDR3: CASTALGGSYNEQFF